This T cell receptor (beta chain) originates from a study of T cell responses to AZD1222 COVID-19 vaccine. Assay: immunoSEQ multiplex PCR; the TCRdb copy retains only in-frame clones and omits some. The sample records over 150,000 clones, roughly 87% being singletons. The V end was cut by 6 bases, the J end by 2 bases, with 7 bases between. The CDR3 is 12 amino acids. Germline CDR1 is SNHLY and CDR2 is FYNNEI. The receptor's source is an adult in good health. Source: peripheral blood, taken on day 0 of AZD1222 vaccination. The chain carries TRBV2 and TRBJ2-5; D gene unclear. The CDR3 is CASSSEQETQYF. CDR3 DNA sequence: TGTGCCAGCAGCAGCGAACAAGAGACCCAGTACTTC.